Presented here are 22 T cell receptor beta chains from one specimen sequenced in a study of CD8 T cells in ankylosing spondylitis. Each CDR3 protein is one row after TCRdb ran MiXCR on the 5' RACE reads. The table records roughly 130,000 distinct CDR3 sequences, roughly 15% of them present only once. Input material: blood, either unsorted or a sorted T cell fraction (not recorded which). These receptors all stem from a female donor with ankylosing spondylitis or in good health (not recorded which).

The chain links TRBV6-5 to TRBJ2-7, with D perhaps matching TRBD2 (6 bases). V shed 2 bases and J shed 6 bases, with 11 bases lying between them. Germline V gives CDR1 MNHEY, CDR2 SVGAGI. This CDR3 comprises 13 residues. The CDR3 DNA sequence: TGTGCCAGCAGTTACGGCGGGGAATCCGAGCAGTACTTC. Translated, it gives CASSYGGESEQYF.

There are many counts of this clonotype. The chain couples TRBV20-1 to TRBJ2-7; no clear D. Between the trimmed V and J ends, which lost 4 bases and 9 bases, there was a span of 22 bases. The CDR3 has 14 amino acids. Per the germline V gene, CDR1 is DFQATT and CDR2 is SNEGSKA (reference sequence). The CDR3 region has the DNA TGCAGTGCTACAAGCCCACTACTGATTGAACGGCAGTACTTC. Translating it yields CSATSPLLIERQYF.

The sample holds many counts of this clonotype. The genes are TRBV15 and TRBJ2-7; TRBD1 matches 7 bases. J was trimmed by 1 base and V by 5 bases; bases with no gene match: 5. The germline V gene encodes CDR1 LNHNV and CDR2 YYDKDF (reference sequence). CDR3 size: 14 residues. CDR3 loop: CATSRGGSSYEQYF. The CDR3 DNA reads TGTGCCACCAGCCGAGGGGGCTCGTCCTACGAGCAGTACTTC.

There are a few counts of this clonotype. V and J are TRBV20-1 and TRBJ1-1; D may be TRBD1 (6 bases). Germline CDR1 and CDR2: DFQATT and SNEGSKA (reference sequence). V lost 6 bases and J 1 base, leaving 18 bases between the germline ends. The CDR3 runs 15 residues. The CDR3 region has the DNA TGCAGTGCATTAAAACTGGGACACTCGAACACTGAAGCTTTCTTT. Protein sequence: CSALKLGHSNTEAFF.

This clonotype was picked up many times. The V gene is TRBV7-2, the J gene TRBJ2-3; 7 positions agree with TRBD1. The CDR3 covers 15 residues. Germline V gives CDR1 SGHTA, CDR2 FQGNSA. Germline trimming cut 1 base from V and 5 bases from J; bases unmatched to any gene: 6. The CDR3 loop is CASSLGDRFQDTQYF. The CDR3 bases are TGTGCCAGCAGCTTAGGGGACAGATTCCAAGATACGCAGTATTTT.

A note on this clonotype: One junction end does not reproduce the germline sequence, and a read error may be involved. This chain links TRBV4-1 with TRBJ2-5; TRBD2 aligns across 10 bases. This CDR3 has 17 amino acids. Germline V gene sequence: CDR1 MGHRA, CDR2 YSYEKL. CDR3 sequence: CASSQHLAGEFQEAQYF. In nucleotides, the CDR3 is TGCGCCAGCAGCCAGCATCTAGCGGGGGAATTTCAAGAGGCCCAGTACTTC.

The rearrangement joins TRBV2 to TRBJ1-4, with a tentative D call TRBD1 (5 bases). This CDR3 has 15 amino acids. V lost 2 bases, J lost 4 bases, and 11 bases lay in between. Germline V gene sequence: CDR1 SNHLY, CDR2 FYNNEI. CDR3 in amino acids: CASSEWGRDNEKLFF. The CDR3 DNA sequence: TGTGCCAGCAGTGAATGGGGCCGGGATAATGAAAAACTGTTTTTT. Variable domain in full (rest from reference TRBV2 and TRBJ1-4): EPEVTQTPSHQVTQMGQEVILRCVPISNHLYFYWYRQILGQKVEFLVSFYNNEISEKSEIFDDQFSVERPDGSNFTLKIRSTKLEDSAMYFCASSEWGRDNEKLFFGSGTQLSVL.

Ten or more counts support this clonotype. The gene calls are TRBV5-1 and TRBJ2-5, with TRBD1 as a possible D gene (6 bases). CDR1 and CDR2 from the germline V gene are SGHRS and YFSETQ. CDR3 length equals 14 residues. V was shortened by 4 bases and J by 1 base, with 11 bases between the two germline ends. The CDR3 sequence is CASSLRTVQETQYF. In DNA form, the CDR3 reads TGCGCCAGCAGCCTAAGGACAGTCCAAGAGACCCAGTACTTC.

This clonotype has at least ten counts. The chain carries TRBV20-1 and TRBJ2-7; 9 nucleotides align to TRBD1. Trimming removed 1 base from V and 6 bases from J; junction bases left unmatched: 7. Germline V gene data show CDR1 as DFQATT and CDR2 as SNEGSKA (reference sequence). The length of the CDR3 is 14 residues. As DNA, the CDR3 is TGCAGTGCTAGAGCAGGGACAGGGTCGTCCGAGCAGTACTTC. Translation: CSARAGTGSSEQYF.

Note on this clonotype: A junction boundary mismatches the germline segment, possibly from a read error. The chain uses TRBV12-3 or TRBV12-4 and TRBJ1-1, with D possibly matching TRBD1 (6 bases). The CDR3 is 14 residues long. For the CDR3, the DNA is TGTACCAGTTGGGGGGGCAGAGGGAGGACTGAAGCTTTCTTT. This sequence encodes CTSWGGRGRTEAFF.

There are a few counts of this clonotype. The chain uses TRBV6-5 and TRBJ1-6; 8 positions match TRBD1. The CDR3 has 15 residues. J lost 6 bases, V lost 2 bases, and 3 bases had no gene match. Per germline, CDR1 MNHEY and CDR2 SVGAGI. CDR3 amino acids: CASSYGTGGNSPLHF. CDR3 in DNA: TGTGCCAGCAGTTACGGAACAGGGGGTAATTCACCCCTCCACTTT.

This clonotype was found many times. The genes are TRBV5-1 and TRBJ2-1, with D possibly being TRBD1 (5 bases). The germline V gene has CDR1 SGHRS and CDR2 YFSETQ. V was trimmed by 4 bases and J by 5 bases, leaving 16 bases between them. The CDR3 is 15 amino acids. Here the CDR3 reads CASSPLPRDDNEQFF. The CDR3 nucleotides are TGCGCCAGCAGCCCACTCCCCAGGGATGACAATGAGCAGTTCTTC.

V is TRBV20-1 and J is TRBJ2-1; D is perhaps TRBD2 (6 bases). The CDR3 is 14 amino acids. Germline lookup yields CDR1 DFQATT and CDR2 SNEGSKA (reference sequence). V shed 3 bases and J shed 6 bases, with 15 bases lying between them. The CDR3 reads CSARVPGLLNEQFF. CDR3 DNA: TGCAGTGCTAGGGTACCGGGACTCCTCAATGAGCAGTTCTTC.

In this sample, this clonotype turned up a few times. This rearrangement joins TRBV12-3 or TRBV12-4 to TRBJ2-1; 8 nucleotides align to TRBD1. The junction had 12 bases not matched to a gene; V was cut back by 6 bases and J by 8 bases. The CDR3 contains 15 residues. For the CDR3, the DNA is TGTGCCAGCAGCCTCCGGGACAGGCGGGGATATGAGCAGTTCTTC. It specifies CASSLRDRRGYEQFF.

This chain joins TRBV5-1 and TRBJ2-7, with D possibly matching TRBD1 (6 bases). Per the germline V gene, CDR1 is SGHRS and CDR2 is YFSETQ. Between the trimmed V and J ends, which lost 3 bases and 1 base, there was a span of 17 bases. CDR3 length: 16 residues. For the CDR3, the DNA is TGCGCCAGCAGCTCAGGACAGTCTATGAATTCCTACGAGCAGTACTTC. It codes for CASSSGQSMNSYEQYF.

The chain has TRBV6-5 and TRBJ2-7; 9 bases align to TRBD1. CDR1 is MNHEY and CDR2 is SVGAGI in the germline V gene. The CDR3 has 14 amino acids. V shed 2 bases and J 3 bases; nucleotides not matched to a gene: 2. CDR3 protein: CASSYKTGGYEQYF. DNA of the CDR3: TGTGCCAGCAGTTACAAGACAGGGGGCTACGAGCAGTACTTC.

The CDR3 sequence: CASSDGQVLPAGELFF. The CDR3, as DNA: TGTGCCAGCAGTGACGGACAGGTTTTGCCGGCCGGGGAGCTGTTTTTT. This chain connects TRBV2 to TRBJ2-2, with 7 bases that match TRBD1. CDR3 length equals 16 residues. CDR1 is SNHLY, CDR2 FYNNEI, per germline. V lost 3 bases, J lost 6 bases, and 10 bases stayed unmatched.

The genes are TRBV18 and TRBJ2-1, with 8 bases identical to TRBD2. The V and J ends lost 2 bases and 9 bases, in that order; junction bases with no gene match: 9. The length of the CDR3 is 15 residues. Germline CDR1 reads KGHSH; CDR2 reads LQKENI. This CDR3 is CASSPISGSVGEQFF. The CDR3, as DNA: TGTGCCAGCTCACCAATAAGCGGGAGTGTCGGTGAGCAGTTCTTC.

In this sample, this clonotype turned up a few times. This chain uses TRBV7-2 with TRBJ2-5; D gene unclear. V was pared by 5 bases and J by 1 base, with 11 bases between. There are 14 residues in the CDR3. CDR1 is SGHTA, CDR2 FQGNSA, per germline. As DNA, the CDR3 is TGTGCCAGCAGCCTGACGGTCAGCCAAGAGACCCAGTACTTC. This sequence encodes CASSLTVSQETQYF.

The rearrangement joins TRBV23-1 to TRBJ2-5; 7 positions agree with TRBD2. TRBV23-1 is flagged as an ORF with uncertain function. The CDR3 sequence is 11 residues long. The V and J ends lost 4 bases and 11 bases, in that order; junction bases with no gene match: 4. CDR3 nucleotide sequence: TGCGCCAGCAGTCGCCTAGCGGCACAGTACTTC. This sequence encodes CASSRLAAQYF.

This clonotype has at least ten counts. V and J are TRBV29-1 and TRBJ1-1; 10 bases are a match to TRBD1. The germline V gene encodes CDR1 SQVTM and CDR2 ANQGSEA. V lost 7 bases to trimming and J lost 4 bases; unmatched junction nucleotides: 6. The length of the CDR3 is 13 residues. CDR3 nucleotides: TGCAGCGGTCGACAGGGGGCCAGCACTGAAGCTTTCTTT. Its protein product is CSGRQGASTEAFF.

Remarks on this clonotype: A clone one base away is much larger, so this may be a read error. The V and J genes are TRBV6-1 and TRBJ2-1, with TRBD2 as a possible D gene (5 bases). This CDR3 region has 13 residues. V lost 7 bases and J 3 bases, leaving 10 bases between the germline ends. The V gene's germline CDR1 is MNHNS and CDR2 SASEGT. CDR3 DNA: TGTGCCAGCACTGTGGGAGACTACAATGAGCAGTTCTTC. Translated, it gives CASTVGDYNEQFF.